A selection of T cell receptor beta chains follows, all from one sample in a study of high-grade serous ovarian cancer treatment subgroups. Repertoires were generated with immunoSEQ multiplex PCR, while TCRdb's copy carries only in-frame clones and drops some. This table holds 10,000 to 12,000 clones, around 65% found once. The sample comprised tumor tissue. These receptors were obtained from a human donor with high-grade serous ovarian cancer. Each CDR3 is given with its conserved first and last residue.

J: TRBJ2-7
V: TRBV5-4
CDR3: CASSPHPGRDEQYF

J: TRBJ2-1
V: TRBV7-3
CDR3: CASSQSGDTRGNEQFF

J: TRBJ1-4
V: TRBV27
CDR3: CASTGGSNEKLFF

J: TRBJ2-4
V: TRBV7-2
CDR3: CASGGGLVGNIQYF

J: TRBJ2-1
V: TRBV27
CDR3: CASTPGLADEQFF

J: TRBJ1-2
V: TRBV15
CDR3: CATSRGPGGGASDGYTF

J: TRBJ1-1
V: TRBV7-9
CDR3: CASSLVQWNTEAFF

J: TRBJ2-7
V: TRBV7-6
CDR3: CASSEGTGRYEQYF

J: TRBJ1-5
V: TRBV7-9
CDR3: CASSFVGSHQPQHF

J: TRBJ2-1
V: TRBV10-3
CDR3: CASSGTSGNEQFF

J: TRBJ2-5
V: TRBV28
CDR3: CASSLSGQIQETQYF

J: TRBJ2-7
V: TRBV19
CDR3: CASSIVLPSYEQYF

J: TRBJ2-6
V: TRBV9
CDR3: CASSPRGATGANVLTF

J: TRBJ2-2
V: TRBV19
CDR3: CATLQGPWAGELFF

J: TRBJ1-3
V: TRBV6-5
CDR3: CASSYGGSGNTIYF

J: TRBJ1-1
V: TRBV10-3
CDR3: CAISESKGGGNTEAFF

J: TRBJ2-5
V: TRBV27
CDR3: CASSTQNQETQYF

J: TRBJ2-1
V: TRBV27
CDR3: CASSLSILDEQFF

J: TRBJ2-1
V: TRBV5-4
CDR3: CASSPTTDLAYNEQFF

J: TRBJ1-2
V: TRBV7-9
CDR3: CASSLVEGTSYGYTF

J: -
V: TRBV20-1
CDR3: CSASWNYEQYF

J: TRBJ1-4
V: TRBV28
CDR3: CASSLLGQGVVTNEKLFF

J: TRBJ2-5
V: TRBV27
CDR3: CASSSRWQETQYF

J: TRBJ1-3
V: TRBV7-2
CDR3: CASSPRQGKPSGNTIYF

J: TRBJ2-5
V: TRBV2
CDR3: CASSGTSGQETQYF

J: TRBJ2-6
V: TRBV6-5
CDR3: CASTSASGANVLTF

J: TRBJ1-1
V: TRBV13
CDR3: CASSFDRLEAFF

J: TRBJ1-1
V: TRBV7-9
CDR3: CASSTGTGQWVNTEAFF

J: TRBJ2-7
V: TRBV27
CDR3: CASSLKRGAYEQYF

J: TRBJ1-2
V: TRBV28
CDR3: CASRQTGGYYGYTF

J: TRBJ2-5
V: TRBV9
CDR3: CASSVGGDRASETQYF

J: TRBJ2-3
V: TRBV19
CDR3: CASSHGPMPDTQYF

J: TRBJ2-7
V: TRBV4-1
CDR3: CASSQVPQVAGGRLSWQYF

J: TRBJ1-2
V: TRBV28
CDR3: CASSPDRGLGGYTF

J: TRBJ2-3
V: TRBV28
CDR3: CASTPGGGGGTDTQYF

J: TRBJ2-1
V: TRBV27
CDR3: CASFLAGGAYNEQFF

J: TRBJ1-5
V: TRBV5-6
CDR3: CASSLWPNFGNQPQHF

J: TRBJ2-5
V: TRBV28
CDR3: CASSLSGRIQETQYF

J: TRBJ2-7
V: TRBV11-2
CDR3: CASRERDRTYEQYF

J: TRBJ2-7
V: TRBV11-3
CDR3: CASSPGPYSYEQYF

J: TRBJ2-5
V: TRBV6-6
CDR3: CASSSGGYQETQYF

J: TRBJ1-2
V: TRBV15
CDR3: CATSRDMTGAFYGYTF

J: TRBJ2-1
V: TRBV4-3
CDR3: CASSQDVRAGREQFF

J: TRBJ1-5
V: TRBV11-2
CDR3: CASSFTGNQPQHF

J: TRBJ2-7
V: TRBV4-2
CDR3: CASSHPGQAPYEQYF

J: TRBJ2-5
V: TRBV4-1
CDR3: CASSQVTAGGGSQYF

J: TRBJ2-7
V: TRBV7-6
CDR3: CASSLEEGSYEQYF

J: TRBJ2-2
V: TRBV11-2
CDR3: CASSLVASGSQREELFF

J: TRBJ2-2
V: TRBV19
CDR3: CASKVWAGELFF

J: TRBJ2-7
V: TRBV7-2
CDR3: CASSLRGATSYEQYF

J: TRBJ2-7
V: TRBV6-6
CDR3: CASSYSSNGVEQYF

J: TRBJ2-7
V: TRBV7-9
CDR3: CASSSVAALNEQYF

J: TRBJ1-5
V: TRBV2
CDR3: CASSGVPGTFSNQPQHF

J: TRBJ2-7
V: TRBV5-4
CDR3: CASSLVGPYEQYF